Sequencing of this TCR beta chain was carried out in a study of response to subunit inactivated influenza vaccine. TCRdb passed the RT-PCR reads through MiXCR, listing each CDR3 protein once. The top ten hold approximately 2.9% of the sample, which has about 540,000 distinct CDR3 sequences, 20% to 25% seen once. In addition, the sample was reused for a study of T cells expressing NK-cell markers. As that study records: 5'RACE template switching built TCR beta cDNA with unique molecular identifiers.

The receptor was derived from a man aged 50-60 years who received an inactivated influenza vaccine. The input for sequencing was CD4+ T cells sorted from PBMCs, taken less than 13 days after vaccination.

The CDR3 DNA is TGTGCCAGTAGTTTGCTGGGGCTCACTGAAGCTTTCTTT. It is translated as CASSLLGLTEAFF. The genes are TRBV19 and TRBJ1-1; tentative D call: TRBD1 (5 bases). From germline, CDR1 is LNHDA and CDR2 SQIVND (reference sequence). Trimming took off 5 bases at V and 4 bases at J, with 11 bases between the two ends. The CDR3 sequence is 13 residues long.